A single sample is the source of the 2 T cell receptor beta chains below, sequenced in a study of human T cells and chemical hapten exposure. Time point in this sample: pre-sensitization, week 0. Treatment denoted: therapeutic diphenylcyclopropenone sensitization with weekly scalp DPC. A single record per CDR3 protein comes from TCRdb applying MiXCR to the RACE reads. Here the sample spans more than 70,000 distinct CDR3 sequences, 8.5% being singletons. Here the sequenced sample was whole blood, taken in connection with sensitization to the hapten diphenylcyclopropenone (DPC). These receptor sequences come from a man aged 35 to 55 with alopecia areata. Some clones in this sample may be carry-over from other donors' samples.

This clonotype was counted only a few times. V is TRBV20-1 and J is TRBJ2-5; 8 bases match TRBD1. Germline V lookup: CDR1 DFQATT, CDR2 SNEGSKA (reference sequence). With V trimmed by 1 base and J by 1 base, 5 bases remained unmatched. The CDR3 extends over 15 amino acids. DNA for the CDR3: TGCAGTGCTAGAGTTGAGACAGGGGTCCAAGAGACCCAGTACTTC. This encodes CSARVETGVQETQYF.

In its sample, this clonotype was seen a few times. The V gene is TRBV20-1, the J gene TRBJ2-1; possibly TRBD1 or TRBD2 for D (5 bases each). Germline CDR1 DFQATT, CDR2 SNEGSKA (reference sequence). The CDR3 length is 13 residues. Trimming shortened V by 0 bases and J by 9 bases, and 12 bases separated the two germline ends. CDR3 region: CSARDWVGVEQFF. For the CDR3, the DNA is TGCAGTGCTAGAGATTGGGTGGGGGTTGAGCAGTTCTTC.